The 16 T cell receptor beta chains given below trace back to one sample, sequenced in a study of blood T cell repertoires in COVID-19. TCRdb keeps only in-frame clones here, not all; method: immunoSEQ multiplex PCR. Here the sample spans 25,000 to 30,000 clones, 65% to 90% being singletons. Input material: peripheral blood. These receptors were collected from a human donor in a cohort sampled during active COVID-19.

The chain uses TRBV4-1 and TRBJ2-4; 15 bases fit TRBD2. This CDR3 has 18 residues. The J segment lost 2 bases and the V segment lost 4 bases, leaving 6 bases of the junction unmatched. The germline V gene encodes CDR1 MGHRA and CDR2 YSYEKL. CDR3 residues: CASSPGLAGGRSKNIQYF. CDR3 bases: TGCGCCAGCAGCCCCGGACTAGCGGGAGGGAGATCCAAAAACATTCAGTACTTC.

The rearrangement joins TRBV6-4 to TRBJ2-2; TRBD2 is a possible D gene (5 bases). V lost 8 bases and J 1 base, leaving 11 bases between the germline ends. The CDR3 is made up of 14 amino acids. Germline values: CDR1 MRHNA, CDR2 SNTAGT. The CDR3 protein is CASAHGMNTGELFF. The DNA for the CDR3 is TGTGCCAGCGCCCACGGGATGAACACCGGGGAGCTGTTTTTT.

This clone was seen once. The V call is TRBV2, the J call TRBJ2-7, with D tentatively TRBD1 (8 bases). The V end was cut by 2 bases, the J end by 6 bases, with 11 bases between. CDR3 length equals 13 residues. Germline CDR1 and CDR2: SNHLY and FYNNEI. The CDR3 region has the DNA TGTGCCAGCAGTGAAAACAGGGGGGGCGAGCAGTACTTC. It specifies CASSENRGGEQYF.

This clone came up once. For the CDR3, the DNA is TGCGCCAGCAGCCAAGAGACTAGTTACAATGAGCAGTTCTTC. As protein: CASSQETSYNEQFF. The chain employs TRBV4-3 and TRBJ2-1; D might be TRBD2 (6 bases). CDR1 is LGHNA and CDR2 is YSLEER in the germline V gene. There are 14 residues in the CDR3. Trimming took 0 bases from V and 4 from J, leaving 7 bases between them.

The rearrangement links TRBV5-8 to TRBJ2-3; a possible D gene is TRBD2 (6 bases). The CDR3 extends over 15 amino acids. The V and J ends lost 4 bases and 0 bases respectively, with 12 bases between them. Germline CDR1 and CDR2: SGHTS and YDEGEE. The CDR3 sequence: CASSLGLISTDTQYF. The DNA of the CDR3 is TGTGCCAGCAGCCTGGGACTCATTAGCACAGATACGCAGTATTTT.

V usage is TRBV5-6 and J usage is TRBJ2-1; 8 positions agree with TRBD2. This CDR3 spans 17 amino acids. J gave up 9 bases and V 0 bases, and 14 bases lay outside the gene matches. Germline CDR1 reads SGHDT; CDR2 reads YYEEEE. The CDR3 loop is CASSLARASGYQGEQFF. The CDR3, as DNA: TGTGCCAGCAGCTTGGCCCGGGCTAGCGGGTATCAGGGTGAGCAGTTCTTC.

This chain links TRBV7-2 with TRBJ2-1; 9 bases are shared with TRBD2. After removal of 5 bases from V and 8 bases from J, the junction contained 13 bases not matched to a gene. The CDR3 sequence is 16 residues long. Germline V gene data show CDR1 as SGHTA and CDR2 as FQGNSA. The DNA for the CDR3 is TGTGCCAGCAGCGAAGGGGGCGGGGGGGCCTTGGATGAGCAGTTCTTC. Its translation is CASSEGGGGALDEQFF.

This clone has a single count. This chain links TRBV3-1 (or the pseudogene TRBV3-2) with TRBJ2-3; D gene ambiguous. The CDR3 runs to 15 residues. The V gene lost 4 bases and the J gene lost 5 bases, with 16 bases spanning the gap. Germline-derived CDR1 and CDR2 are LGHDT and YNNKEL (reference sequence). CDR3 loop: CASSPGRVFGDTQYF. DNA of the CDR3: TGTGCCAGCAGCCCCGGCCGGGTGTTCGGAGATACGCAGTATTTT.

The table lists this clone with a count of one. This chain uses TRBV5-5 with TRBJ2-5, with D uncertain. V gave up 0 bases and J gave up 1 base, with 7 bases separating them. From germline, CDR1 is SGHKS and CDR2 YYEKEE (reference sequence). The CDR3 runs to 14 residues. CDR3 loop: CASSLGSVQETQYF. The CDR3 DNA follows: TGTGCCAGCAGCTTGGGTTCAGTCCAAGAGACCCAGTACTTC.

This sequence joins TRBV4-2 and TRBJ2-1; the match to TRBD2 covers 8 bases. Germline assignment: CDR1 LGHNA and CDR2 YNFKEQ. V was pared by 5 bases and J by 8 bases, with 14 bases of the junction left unmatched. The CDR3 is 16 residues long. The CDR3 DNA follows: TGTGCCAGCAGCTCCATGGGAGCGGGGGAGGTATATGAGCAGTTCTTC. It encodes CASSSMGAGEVYEQFF.

For the CDR3, the DNA is TGTGCCAGTAGTATCAGGCTTTTTTTGAATTCACCCCTCCACTTT. Protein: CASSIRLFLNSPLHF. This chain uses TRBV19 with TRBJ1-6; D ambiguous. The CDR3 has 15 residues. The ends were cut back, 3 bases at V and 7 bases at J, with 13 bases in the middle. CDR1 LNHDA and CDR2 SQIVND come from the germline V gene (reference sequence). Using reference TRBV19 and TRBJ1-6 for the parts outside the CDR3, the full variable domain is DGGITQSPKYLFRKEGQNVTLSCEQNLNHDAMYWYRQDPGQGLRLIYYSQIVNDFQKGDIAEGYSVSREKKESFPLTVTSAQKNPTAFYLCASSIRLFLNSPLHFGNGTRLTVT.

The chain recombines TRBV5-1 with TRBJ1-1, with TRBD1 matching 8 bases. The ends lost 8 bases at V and 1 base at J; junction bases unmatched: 4. Germline lookup yields CDR1 SGHRS and CDR2 YFSETQ. This CDR3 is 13 amino acids long. CDR3 nucleotide sequence: TGCGCCAGTGGACAGGGAGGGAACACTGAAGCTTTCTTT. Amino acids: CASGQGGNTEAFF.

The V and J genes are TRBV3-1 (or the pseudogene TRBV3-2) and TRBJ1-2; no reliable D call. Trimming removed 1 base at V and 2 bases at J, with 11 bases between. This CDR3 comprises 15 residues. Germline lookup yields CDR1 LGHDT and CDR2 YNNKEL (reference sequence). The CDR3 here is CASSQVFGQNYGYTF. Here the CDR3 DNA reads TGTGCCAGCAGCCAAGTATTTGGGCAGAACTATGGCTACACCTTC.

This chain links TRBV4-1 with TRBJ2-7, with D perhaps matching TRBD1 (6 bases). Trimming left V 1 base short and J 2 bases short, with 15 bases between. Per germline, CDR1 MGHRA and CDR2 YSYEKL. The CDR3 is 16 residues long. The CDR3 is CASSQAWGTTAYEQYF. CDR3 coding DNA: TGCGCCAGCAGCCAAGCATGGGGGACAACTGCCTACGAGCAGTACTTC.

The chain combines TRBV19 with TRBJ2-5, with D possibly matching TRBD2 (6 bases). The CDR3 covers 14 residues. Germline CDR1 reads LNHDA; CDR2 reads SQIVND (reference sequence). Trimming took off 5 bases at V and 5 bases at J, with 15 bases between the two ends. Here the CDR3 reads CASSRGSGGETQYF. The CDR3 nucleotides are TGTGCCAGTAGTCGGGGGTCAGGTGGGGAGACCCAGTACTTC. The full variable domain, with the rest looked up from reference TRBV19 and TRBJ2-5, is DGGITQSPKYLFRKEGQNVTLSCEQNLNHDAMYWYRQDPGQGLRLIYYSQIVNDFQKGDIAEGYSVSREKKESFPLTVTSAQKNPTAFYLCASSRGSGGETQYFGPGTRLLVL.

The genes are TRBV2 and TRBJ2-2; 7 positions agree with TRBD1. After removal of 7 bases from V and 5 bases from J, the junction contained 13 bases not matched to a gene. The CDR3 length is 16 residues. Per the germline V gene, CDR1 is SNHLY and CDR2 is FYNNEI. The CDR3 DNA reads as TGTGCCAGCAAAGGGGACAGTACACCTCTGACCGGGGAGCTGTTTTTT. The encoded protein is CASKGDSTPLTGELFF.